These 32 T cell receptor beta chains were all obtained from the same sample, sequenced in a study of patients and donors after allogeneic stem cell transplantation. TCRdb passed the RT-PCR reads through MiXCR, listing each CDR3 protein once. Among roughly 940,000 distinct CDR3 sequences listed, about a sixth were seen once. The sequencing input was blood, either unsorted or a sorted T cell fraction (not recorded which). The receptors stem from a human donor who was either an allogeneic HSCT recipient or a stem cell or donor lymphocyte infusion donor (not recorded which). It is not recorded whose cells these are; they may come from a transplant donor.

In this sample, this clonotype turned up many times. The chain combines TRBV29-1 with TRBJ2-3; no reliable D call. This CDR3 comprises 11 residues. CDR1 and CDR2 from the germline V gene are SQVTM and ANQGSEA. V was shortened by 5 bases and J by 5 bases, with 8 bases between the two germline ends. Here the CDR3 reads CSVSPGDTQYF. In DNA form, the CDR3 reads TGCAGCGTTTCACCTGGAGATACGCAGTATTTT.

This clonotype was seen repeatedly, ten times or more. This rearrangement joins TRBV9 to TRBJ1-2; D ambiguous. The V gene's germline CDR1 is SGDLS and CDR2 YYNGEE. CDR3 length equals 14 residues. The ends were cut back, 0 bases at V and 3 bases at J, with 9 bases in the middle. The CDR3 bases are TGTGCCAGCAGCGTAGGCGGAGGAGACTATGGCTACACCTTC. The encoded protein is CASSVGGGDYGYTF.

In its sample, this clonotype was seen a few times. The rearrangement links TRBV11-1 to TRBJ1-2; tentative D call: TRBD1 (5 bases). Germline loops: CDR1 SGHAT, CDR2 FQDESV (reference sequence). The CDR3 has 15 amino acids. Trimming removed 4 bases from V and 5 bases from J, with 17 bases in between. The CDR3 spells CASSWDRSQNYGYTF. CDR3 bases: TGTGCCAGCAGCTGGGACCGATCACAAAATTATGGCTACACCTTC.

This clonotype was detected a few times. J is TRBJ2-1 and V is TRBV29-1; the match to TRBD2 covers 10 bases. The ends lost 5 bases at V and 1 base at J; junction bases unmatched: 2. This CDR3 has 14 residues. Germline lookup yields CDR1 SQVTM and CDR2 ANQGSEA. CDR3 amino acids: CSVRAGGSYNEQFF. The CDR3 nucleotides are TGCAGCGTTCGAGCGGGAGGGTCCTACAATGAGCAGTTCTTC.

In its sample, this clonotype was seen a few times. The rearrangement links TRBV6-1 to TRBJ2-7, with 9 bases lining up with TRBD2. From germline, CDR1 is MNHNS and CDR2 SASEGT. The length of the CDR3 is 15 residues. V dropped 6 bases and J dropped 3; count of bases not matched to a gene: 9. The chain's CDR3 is CASSLSAGGHYEQYF. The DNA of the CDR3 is TGTGCCAGCAGCCTATCAGCGGGGGGCCACTACGAGCAGTACTTC.

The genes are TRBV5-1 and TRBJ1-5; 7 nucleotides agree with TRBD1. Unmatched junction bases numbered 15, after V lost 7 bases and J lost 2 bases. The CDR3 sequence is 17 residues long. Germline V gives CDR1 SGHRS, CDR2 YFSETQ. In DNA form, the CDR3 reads TGCGCCAGCTTCTCCGCCCACAGGGGATGGGGCAATCAGCCCCAGCATTTT. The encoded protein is CASFSAHRGWGNQPQHF.

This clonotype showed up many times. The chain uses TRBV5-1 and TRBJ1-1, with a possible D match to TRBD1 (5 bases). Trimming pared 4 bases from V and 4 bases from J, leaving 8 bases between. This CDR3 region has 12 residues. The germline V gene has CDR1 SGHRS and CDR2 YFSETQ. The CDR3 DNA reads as TGCGCCAGCAGCCCGGGGACCACTGAAGCTTTCTTT. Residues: CASSPGTTEAFF.

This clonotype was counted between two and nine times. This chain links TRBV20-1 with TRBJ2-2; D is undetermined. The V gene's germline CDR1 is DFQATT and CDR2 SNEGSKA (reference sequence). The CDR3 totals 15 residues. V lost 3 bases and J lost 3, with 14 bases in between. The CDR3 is CSASIPGLDTGELFF. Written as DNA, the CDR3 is TGCAGTGCTAGTATCCCCGGGCTTGACACCGGGGAGCTGTTTTTT.

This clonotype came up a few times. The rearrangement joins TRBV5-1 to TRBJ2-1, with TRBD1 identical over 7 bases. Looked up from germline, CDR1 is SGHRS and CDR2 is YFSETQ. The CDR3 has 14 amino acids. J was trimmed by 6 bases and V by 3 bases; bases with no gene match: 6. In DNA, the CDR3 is TGCGCCAGCAGCTACGACAGGGCGGCCAATGAGCAGTTCTTC. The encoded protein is CASSYDRAANEQFF.

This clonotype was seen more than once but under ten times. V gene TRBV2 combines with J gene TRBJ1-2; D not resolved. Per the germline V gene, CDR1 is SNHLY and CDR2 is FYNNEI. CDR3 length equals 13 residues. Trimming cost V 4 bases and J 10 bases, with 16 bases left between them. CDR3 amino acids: CASSVGVGSFYTF. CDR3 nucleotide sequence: TGTGCCAGCAGTGTTGGGGTCGGCAGCTTCTACACCTTC.

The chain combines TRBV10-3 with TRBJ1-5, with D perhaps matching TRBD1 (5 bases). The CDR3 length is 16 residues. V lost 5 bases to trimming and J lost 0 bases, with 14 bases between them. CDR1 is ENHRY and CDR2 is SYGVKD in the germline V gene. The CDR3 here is CAISPTEMYSNQPQHF. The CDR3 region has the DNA TGTGCCATCAGTCCGACAGAGATGTATAGCAATCAGCCCCAGCATTTT.

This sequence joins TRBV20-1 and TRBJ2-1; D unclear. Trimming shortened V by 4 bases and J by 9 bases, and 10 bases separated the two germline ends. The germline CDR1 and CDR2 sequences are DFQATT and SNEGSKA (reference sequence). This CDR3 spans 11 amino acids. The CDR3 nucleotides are TGCAGTGCTAAAGCCGTTAGTGAGCAGTTCTTC. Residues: CSAKAVSEQFF.

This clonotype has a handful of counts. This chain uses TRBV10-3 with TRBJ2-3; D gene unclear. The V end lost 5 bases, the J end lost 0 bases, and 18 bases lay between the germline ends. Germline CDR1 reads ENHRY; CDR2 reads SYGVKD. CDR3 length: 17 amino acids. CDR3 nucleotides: TGTGCCATCAGTAACCTACGTGGAGTCAGGAGCACAGATACGCAGTATTTT. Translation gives CAISNLRGVRSTDTQYF.

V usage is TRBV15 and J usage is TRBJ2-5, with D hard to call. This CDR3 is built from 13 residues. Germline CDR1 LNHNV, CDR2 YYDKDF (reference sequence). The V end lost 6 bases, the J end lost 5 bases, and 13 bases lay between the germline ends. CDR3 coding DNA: TGTGCCACCAGTGAATCTTTGGGGGAGACCCAGTACTTC. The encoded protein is CATSESLGETQYF.

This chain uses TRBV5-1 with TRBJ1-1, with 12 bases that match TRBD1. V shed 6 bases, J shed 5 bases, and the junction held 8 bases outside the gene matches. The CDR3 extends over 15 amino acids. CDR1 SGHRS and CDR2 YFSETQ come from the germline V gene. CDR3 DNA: TGCGCCAGCACCGGGACAGGGGGCTCGGTTACTGAAGCTTTCTTT. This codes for CASTGTGGSVTEAFF.

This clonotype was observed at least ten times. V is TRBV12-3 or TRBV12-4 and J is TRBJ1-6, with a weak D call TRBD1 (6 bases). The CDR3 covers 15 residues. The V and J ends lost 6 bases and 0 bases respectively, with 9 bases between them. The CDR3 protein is CASRDRSSYNSPLHF. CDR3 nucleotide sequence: TGTGCCAGCAGAGACAGGAGCTCCTATAATTCACCCCTCCACTTT.

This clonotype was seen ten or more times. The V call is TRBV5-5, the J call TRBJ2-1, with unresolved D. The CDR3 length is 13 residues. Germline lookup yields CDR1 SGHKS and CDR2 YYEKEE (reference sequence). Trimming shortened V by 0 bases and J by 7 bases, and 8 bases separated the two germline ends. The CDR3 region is CASSLDPSNEQFF. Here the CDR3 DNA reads TGTGCCAGCAGCTTGGATCCTTCTAATGAGCAGTTCTTC.

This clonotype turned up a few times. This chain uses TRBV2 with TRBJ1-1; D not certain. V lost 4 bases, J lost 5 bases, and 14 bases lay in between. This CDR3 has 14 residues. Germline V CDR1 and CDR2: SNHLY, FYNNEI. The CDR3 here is CASSAEGTRTEAFF. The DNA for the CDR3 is TGTGCCAGCAGTGCAGAGGGCACGAGGACTGAAGCTTTCTTT. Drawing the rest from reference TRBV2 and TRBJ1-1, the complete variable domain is EPEVTQTPSHQVTQMGQEVILRCVPISNHLYFYWYRQILGQKVEFLVSFYNNEISEKSEIFDDQFSVERPDGSNFTLKIRSTKLEDSAMYFCASSAEGTRTEAFFGQGTRLTVV.

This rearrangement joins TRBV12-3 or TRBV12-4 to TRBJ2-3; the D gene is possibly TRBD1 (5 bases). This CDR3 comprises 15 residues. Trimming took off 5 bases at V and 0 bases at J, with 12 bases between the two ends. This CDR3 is CASSAGFHSTDTQYF. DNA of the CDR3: TGTGCCAGCAGTGCAGGGTTTCATAGCACAGATACGCAGTATTTT.

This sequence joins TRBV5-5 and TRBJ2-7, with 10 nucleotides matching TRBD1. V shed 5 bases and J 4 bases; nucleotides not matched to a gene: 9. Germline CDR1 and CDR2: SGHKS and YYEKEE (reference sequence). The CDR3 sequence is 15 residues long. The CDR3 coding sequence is TGTGCCAGCAGTCACGCCGGGACAGGGGTGTACGAGCAGTACTTC. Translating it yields CASSHAGTGVYEQYF.

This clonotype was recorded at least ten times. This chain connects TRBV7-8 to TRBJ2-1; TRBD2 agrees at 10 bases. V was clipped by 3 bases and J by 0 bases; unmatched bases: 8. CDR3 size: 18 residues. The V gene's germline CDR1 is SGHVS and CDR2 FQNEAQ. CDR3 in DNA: TGTGCCAGCAGCTTTTCAGGACTAGCGGTGAGCTCCTACAATGAGCAGTTCTTC. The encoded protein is CASSFSGLAVSSYNEQFF. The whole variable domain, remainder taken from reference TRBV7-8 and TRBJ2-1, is GAGVSQSPRYKVAKRGQDVALRCDPISGHVSLFWYQQALGQGPEFLTYFQNEAQLDKSGLPSDRFFAERPEGSVSTLKIQRTQQEDSAVYLCASSFSGLAVSSYNEQFFGPGTRLTVL.

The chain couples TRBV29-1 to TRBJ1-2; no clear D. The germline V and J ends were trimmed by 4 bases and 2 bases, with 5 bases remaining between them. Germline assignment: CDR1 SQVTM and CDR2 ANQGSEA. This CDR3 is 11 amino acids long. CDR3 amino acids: CSVVENYGYTF. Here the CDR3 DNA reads TGCAGCGTTGTGGAAAACTATGGCTACACCTTC.

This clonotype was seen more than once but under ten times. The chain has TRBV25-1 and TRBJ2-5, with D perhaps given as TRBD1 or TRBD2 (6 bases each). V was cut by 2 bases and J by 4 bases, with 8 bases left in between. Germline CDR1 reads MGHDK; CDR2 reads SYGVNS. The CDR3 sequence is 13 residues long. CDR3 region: CASSEGGRETQYF. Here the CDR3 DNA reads TGTGCCAGCAGTGAAGGGGGGCGAGAGACCCAGTACTTC.

CDR3 nucleotides: TGTGCCAGCAGATTCGCCACAGGCTATGGCTACACCTTC. This codes for CASRFATGYGYTF. This rearrangement joins TRBV6-1 to TRBJ1-2, with D possibly matching TRBD1 (5 bases). V dropped 6 bases and J dropped 4 bases, with 12 bases sitting between them. This CDR3 contains 13 residues. Germline CDR1 and CDR2: MNHNS and SASEGT.

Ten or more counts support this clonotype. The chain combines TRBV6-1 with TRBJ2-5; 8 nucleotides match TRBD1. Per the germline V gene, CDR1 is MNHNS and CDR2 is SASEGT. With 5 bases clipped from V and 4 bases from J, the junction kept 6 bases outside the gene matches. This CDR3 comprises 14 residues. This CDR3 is CASSPRTGTETQYF. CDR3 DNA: TGTGCCAGCAGTCCCCGGACAGGGACAGAGACCCAGTACTTC.

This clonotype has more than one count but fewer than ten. CDR3 amino acids: CAGASRSGPYEQYF. As DNA, the CDR3 is TGTGCCGGAGCCTCGAGAAGCGGACCCTACGAGCAGTACTTC. The rearrangement joins TRBV2 to TRBJ2-7, with a possible D match to TRBD2 (5 bases). The ends were cut back, 11 bases at V and 2 bases at J, with 19 bases in the middle. The CDR3 has 14 residues. Germline lookup yields CDR1 SNHLY and CDR2 FYNNEI.

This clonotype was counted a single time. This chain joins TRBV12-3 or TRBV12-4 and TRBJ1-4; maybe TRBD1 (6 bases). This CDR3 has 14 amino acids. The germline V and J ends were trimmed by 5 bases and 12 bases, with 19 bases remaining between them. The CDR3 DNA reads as TGTGCCAGCAGTAAAGGGGGGCACGCAGTAGAACTGTTTTTT. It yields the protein CASSKGGHAVELFF.

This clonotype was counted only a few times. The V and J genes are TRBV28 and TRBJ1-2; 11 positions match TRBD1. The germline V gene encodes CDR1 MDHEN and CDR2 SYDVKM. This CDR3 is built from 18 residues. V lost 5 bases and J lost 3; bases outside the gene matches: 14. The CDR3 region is CASSPPPGTGGPHYGYTF. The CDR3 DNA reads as TGTGCCAGCAGTCCCCCCCCCGGGACAGGGGGGCCTCACTATGGCTACACCTTC.

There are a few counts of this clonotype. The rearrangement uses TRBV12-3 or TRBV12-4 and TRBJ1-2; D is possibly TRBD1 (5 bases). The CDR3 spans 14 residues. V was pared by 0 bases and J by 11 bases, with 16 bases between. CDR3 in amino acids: CASSLAGGGKRYTF. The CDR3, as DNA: TGTGCCAGCAGTTTAGCAGGTGGGGGGAAGCGGTACACCTTC.

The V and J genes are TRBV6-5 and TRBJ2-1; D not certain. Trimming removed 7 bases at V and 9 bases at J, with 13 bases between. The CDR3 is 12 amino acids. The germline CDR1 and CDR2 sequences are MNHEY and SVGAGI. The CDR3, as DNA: TGTGCCAGCACCCGAACGGGTGGTGAGCAGTTCTTC. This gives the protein CASTRTGGEQFF.

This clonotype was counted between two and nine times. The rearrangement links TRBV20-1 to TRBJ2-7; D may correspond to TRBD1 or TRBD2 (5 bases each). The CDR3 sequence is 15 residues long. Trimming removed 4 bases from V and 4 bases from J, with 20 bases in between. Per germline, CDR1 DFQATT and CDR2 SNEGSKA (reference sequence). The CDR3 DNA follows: TGCAGTGCTAAGGGACCGGGAAGGATGAGGTACGAGCAGTACTTC. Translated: CSAKGPGRMRYEQYF.

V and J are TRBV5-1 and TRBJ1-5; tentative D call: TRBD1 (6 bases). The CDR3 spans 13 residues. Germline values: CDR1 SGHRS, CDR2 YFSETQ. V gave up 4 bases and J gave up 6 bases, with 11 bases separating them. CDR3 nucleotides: TGCGCCAGCAGCGGGGAGGGGGGTCAGCCCCAGCATTTT. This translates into CASSGEGGQPQHF.